The 15 T cell receptor beta chains presented below share a single source sample, sequenced in a study of response to subunit inactivated influenza vaccine. TCRdb reprocessed the RT-PCR reads with MiXCR, giving one entry per CDR3 protein. This sample carries around 200,000 distinct CDR3 sequences, roughly 8.7% of them seen once, and the ten largest clones take roughly a tenth. The material sequenced was non-naive T cells sorted from PBMCs, taken on the day of vaccination. These receptors were collected from a man between 50 and 59 years old who received an inactivated influenza vaccine.

V and J are TRBV18 and TRBJ2-7, with 10 bases fitting TRBD1. With V trimmed by 6 bases and J by 2 bases, 7 bases remained unmatched. CDR3 length equals 15 residues. Germline CDR1 is KGHSH and CDR2 is LQKENI. The CDR3 DNA reads TGTGCCAGCTCGAACCAAGGGACAGGGGCCTACGAGCAGTACTTC. Residues: CASSNQGTGAYEQYF.

This clonotype occurred many times. This rearrangement joins TRBV20-1 to TRBJ1-2, with 7 bases matching TRBD1. Per the germline V gene, CDR1 is DFQATT and CDR2 is SNEGSKA (reference sequence). The CDR3 has 16 residues. Trimming took 3 bases from V and 5 from J; bases not matched to a gene: 15. This chain's CDR3 is CSASNRGVTREYGYTF. The CDR3 region has the DNA TGCAGTGCTAGCAACAGGGGAGTAACAAGAGAATATGGCTACACCTTC.

Only a few counts were recorded for this clonotype. The chain employs TRBV7-2 and TRBJ2-1; 7 nucleotides agree with TRBD2. The CDR3 totals 15 residues. V trimming: 1 base; J trimming: 6 bases; junction bases outside the gene matches: 6. Looked up from germline, CDR1 is SGHTA and CDR2 is FQGNSA. CDR3 bases: TGTGCCAGCAGCTTAGTAGCGGGCTCGGCCAATGAGCAGTTCTTC. As protein: CASSLVAGSANEQFF.

This clonotype showed up many times. The V call is TRBV9, the J call TRBJ2-2, with D uncertain. CDR3 length: 15 amino acids. With 6 bases removed from V and 1 base from J, the gap between germline ends came to 13 bases. The germline V gene has CDR1 SGDLS and CDR2 YYNGEE. The chain's CDR3 is CASNPEPRNTGELFF. DNA of the CDR3: TGTGCCAGCAACCCGGAACCACGGAACACCGGGGAGCTGTTTTTT.

The genes are TRBV20-1 and TRBJ1-1; possible D gene TRBD1, 5 bases. This CDR3 has 14 amino acids. Germline V CDR1 and CDR2: DFQATT, SNEGSKA (reference sequence). V lost 3 bases and J lost 6, with 17 bases in between. The CDR3 DNA reads TGCAGTGCTAGGGCCCGCGCGGGGGTGGCTGAAGCTTTCTTT. This gives the protein CSARARAGVAEAFF.

This clonotype was counted only a few times. The chain links TRBV11-2 to TRBJ2-5; maybe TRBD1 (6 bases). Germline-derived CDR1 and CDR2 are SGHAT and FQNNGV. Trimming cost V 5 bases and J 1 base, with 11 bases left between them. The length of the CDR3 is 14 residues. Here the CDR3 reads CASSPGTLQETQYF. The DNA of the CDR3 is TGTGCCAGCAGCCCCGGGACACTCCAAGAGACCCAGTACTTC.

This chain joins TRBV7-2 and TRBJ2-3; D remains unclear. CDR1 and CDR2 (germline): SGHTA, FQGNSA. Trimming stripped 4 bases from V and 2 bases from J, with 7 bases between. CDR3 length: 13 residues. CDR3 sequence (DNA): TGTGCCAGCAGCTCAATCCCCACAGATACGCAGTATTTT. The encoded protein is CASSSIPTDTQYF.

This clonotype appeared a few times. V usage is TRBV2 and J usage is TRBJ2-2; the D is unclear. CDR3 length equals 14 residues. Germline V gene sequence: CDR1 SNHLY, CDR2 FYNNEI. Trimming shortened V by 3 bases and J by 5 bases, and 10 bases separated the two germline ends. CDR3 in amino acids: CASSDAIKTGELFF. The CDR3 bases are TGTGCCAGCAGTGATGCGATAAAGACCGGGGAGCTGTTTTTT.

This clonotype was seen a few times. The chain is built from TRBV5-1 and TRBJ1-1; TRBD1 aligns across 7 bases. This CDR3 has 14 amino acids. Losses at the gene ends were 2 bases for V and 2 bases for J; bases not matched to a gene: 3. CDR1 and CDR2 (germline): SGHRS, YFSETQ. The CDR3: CASSFDRANTEAFF. The CDR3 nucleotides are TGCGCCAGCAGCTTCGACAGGGCCAACACTGAAGCTTTCTTT.

This clonotype was seen at least ten times. This chain links TRBV18 with TRBJ2-1; D might be TRBD2 (6 bases). Germline V gene lookup returns CDR1 KGHSH and CDR2 LQKENI. Trimming cost V 0 bases and J 8 bases, with 11 bases left between them. The CDR3 extends over 14 amino acids. The CDR3 region is CASSPPGLIDEQFF. The CDR3 nucleotides read TGTGCCAGCTCACCACCTGGACTAATTGATGAGCAGTTCTTC.

This clonotype appeared many times. The chain links TRBV4-2 to TRBJ2-3, with D possibly being TRBD2 (6 bases). V was clipped by 5 bases and J by 3 bases, with 12 bases between them. The length of the CDR3 is 14 residues. Germline CDR1 reads LGHNA; CDR2 reads YNFKEQ. The CDR3 DNA reads TGTGCCAGCAGCTTAGGGCGGGAAACAGATACGCAGTATTTT. The encoded protein is CASSLGRETDTQYF.

The chain is built from TRBV7-2 and TRBJ1-5; 9 positions match TRBD1. Per the germline V gene, CDR1 is SGHTA and CDR2 is FQGNSA. V was clipped by 0 bases and J by 6 bases; unmatched bases: 3. The CDR3 spans 15 residues. CDR3 amino acids: CASSLAQGALQPQHF. The CDR3, as DNA: TGTGCCAGCAGCTTAGCACAGGGGGCGCTTCAGCCCCAGCATTTT.

The rearrangement joins TRBV30 to TRBJ1-1; D ambiguous. CDR3 length: 12 amino acids. Trimming shortened V by 0 bases and J by 6 bases, and 8 bases separated the two germline ends. Germline CDR1 and CDR2: GTSNPN and SVGIG (reference sequence). CDR3 DNA: TGTGCCTGGAGTGTACGGCGTGCTGAAGCTTTCTTT. This encodes CAWSVRRAEAFF.

The V call is TRBV28, the J call TRBJ2-7; D is ambiguous. This CDR3 contains 17 residues. CDR1 is MDHEN and CDR2 is SYDVKM in the germline V gene. V shed 3 bases and J shed 0 bases, with 18 bases lying between them. Here the CDR3 DNA reads TGTGCCAGCAGTTTTCTCCAAGACGTCTCGAGCTCCTACGAGCAGTACTTC. Residues: CASSFLQDVSSSYEQYF.

This chain joins TRBV7-2 and TRBJ2-5; D may be TRBD1 or TRBD2 (6 bases each). V was trimmed by 5 bases and J by 5 bases, leaving 21 bases between them. The V gene's germline CDR1 is SGHTA and CDR2 FQGNSA. The CDR3 is 16 amino acids. This CDR3 reads CASSRIRYGGGETQYF. The CDR3 DNA follows: TGTGCCAGCAGCCGCATTCGGTACGGGGGCGGCGAGACCCAGTACTTC.